Listed below are T cell receptor beta chains from one sample, sequenced in a study of neurological immune-mediated disorders. TCRdb processed the 5' RACE reads anew with MiXCR; each CDR3 protein has one entry. The profile shows tens of thousands of distinct CDR3 sequences, almost 7.5% of them singletons. Sequenced material: PBMCs. These receptors were taken from a woman aged 40 to 49 in good health. Both conserved end residues are part of each CDR3. The D gene is left open where the match is weak. Expanded clones get a size class; other rows say once, few or many, or leave the size out.

J gene | V gene | clone size | D gene | CDR3 protein | CDR3 DNA
TRBJ2-7 | TRBV7-2 | many | TRBD2 | CASSVLAGGSYEQYF | TGTGCCAGCAGCGTGCTAGCGGGGGGCTCCTACGAGCAGTACTTC
TRBJ1-5 | TRBV3-1 | many | NA | CASSRDSNQPQHF | TGTGCCAGCAGCCGGGACAGCAATCAGCCCCAGCATTTT
TRBJ2-2 | TRBV7-8 | NA | NA | CASSGTRAGELFF | TGTGCCAGCAGCGGCACTAGGGCCGGGGAGCTGTTTTTT
TRBJ2-7 | TRBV6-6 | many | NA | CASRGNEQYF | TGTGCCAGCAGAGGGAACGAGCAGTACTTC
TRBJ2-5 | TRBV7-3 | many | NA | CASSSYGSRNQETQYF | TGTGCCAGCAGCTCCTACGGGTCACGGAACCAAGAGACCCAGTACTTC
TRBJ1-4 | TRBV27 | many | NA | CASSWAGLNEKLFF | TGTGCCAGCAGTTGGGCGGGTTTGAATGAAAAACTGTTTTTT
TRBJ1-2 | TRBV5-5 | many | TRBD1 | CASSRGTGEPAPYGYTF | TGTGCCAGCAGCCGGGGGACAGGGGAACCGGCTCCCTATGGCTACACCTTC
TRBJ2-5 | TRBV4-1 | many | NA | CASSAQGSHGTQYF | TGCGCCAGCAGCGCCCAGGGGTCCCATGGGACCCAGTACTTC
TRBJ1-2 | TRBV19 | many | NA | CASRSSYGYTF | TGTGCCAGTAGATCGTCCTATGGCTACACCTTC
TRBJ2-5 | TRBV6-5 | many | NA | CASRWDRLAETQYF | TGTGCCAGCAGGTGGGACCGCTTAGCGGAGACCCAGTACTTC
TRBJ1-5 | TRBV25-1 | many | NA | CASSARGESNQPQHF | TGTGCCAGCAGTGCGAGGGGAGAGAGCAATCAGCCCCAGCATTTT
TRBJ2-3 | TRBV29-1 | many | TRBD2 | CSVEIAGVPHEDTQYF | TGCAGCGTTGAGATAGCGGGAGTTCCCCATGAAGATACGCAGTATTTT
TRBJ2-6 | TRBV29-1 | many | NA | CSVEEGAIALSGANVLTF | TGCAGCGTTGAAGAAGGGGCCATCGCCCTCTCTGGGGCCAACGTCCTGACTTTC
TRBJ1-1 | TRBV7-9 | many | NA | CASSSRDGLAFF | TGTGCCAGCAGCTCTAGGGACGGGTTGGCTTTCTTT
TRBJ1-5 | TRBV4-1 | many | NA | CASSQGLAASNQPQHF | TGCGCCAGCAGCCAAGGGTTAGCTGCGAGCAATCAGCCCCAGCATTTT
TRBJ2-3 | TRBV3-1 | many | NA | CASSQIGETSTDTQYF | TGTGCCAGCAGCCAAATAGGGGAAACTAGCACAGATACGCAGTATTTT
TRBJ1-5 | TRBV18 | NA | TRBD1 | CANSVTGDNNQPQHF | TGTGCCAACTCAGTAACAGGGGATAACAATCAGCCCCAGCATTTT
TRBJ2-3 | TRBV20-1 | many | NA | CSARDQRGGWTDTQYF | TGCAGTGCTAGAGATCAAAGGGGGGGATGGACAGATACGCAGTATTTT
TRBJ1-2 | TRBV9 | many | NA | CASSVDIGEAEGYTF | TGTGCCAGCAGCGTAGACATTGGGGAGGCGGAGGGCTACACCTTC
TRBJ2-3 | TRBV6-5 | many | TRBD1 | CAVRQGAATQYF | TGTGCCGTAAGGCAGGGGGCCGCTACGCAGTATTTT
TRBJ2-5 | TRBV30 | many | NA | CAWSVGWAGGVETQYF | TGTGCCTGGAGTGTAGGATGGGCAGGCGGAGTAGAGACCCAGTACTTC
TRBJ2-5 | TRBV5-5 | NA | TRBD1 | CASSLGPRGRQETQYF | TGTGCCAGCAGCTTGGGTCCCAGGGGGCGGCAAGAGACCCAGTACTTC